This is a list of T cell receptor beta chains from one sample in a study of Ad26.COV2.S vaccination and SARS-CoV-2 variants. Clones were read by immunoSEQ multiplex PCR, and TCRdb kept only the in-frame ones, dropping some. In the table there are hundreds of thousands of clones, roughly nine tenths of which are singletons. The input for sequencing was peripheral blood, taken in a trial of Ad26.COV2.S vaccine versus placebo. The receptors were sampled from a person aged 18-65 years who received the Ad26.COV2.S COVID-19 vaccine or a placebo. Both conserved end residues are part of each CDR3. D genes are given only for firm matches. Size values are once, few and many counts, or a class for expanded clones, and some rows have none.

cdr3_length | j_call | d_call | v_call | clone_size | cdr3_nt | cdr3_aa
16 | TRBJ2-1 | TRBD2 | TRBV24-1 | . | TGTGCCACCAGTGGAACTAGCGGACCCCAGTACAATGAGCAGTTCTTC | CATSGTSGPQYNEQFF
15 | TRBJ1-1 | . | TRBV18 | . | TGTGCCAGCTCACCATCCGACAAGGGAGGGACTGAAGCTTTCTTT | CASSPSDKGGTEAFF
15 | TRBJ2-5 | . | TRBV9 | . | TGTGCCAGCAGCCCACGACCAGGATTCCAAGAGACCCAGTACTTC | CASSPRPGFQETQYF
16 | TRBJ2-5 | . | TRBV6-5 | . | TGTGCCAGCAGTTACTCGCAACCCCGGGAACAAGAGACCCAGTACTTC | CASSYSQPREQETQYF
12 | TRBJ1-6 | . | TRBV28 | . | TGTGCCAGCAGTTTATGGAATTCACCCCTCCACTTT | CASSLWNSPLHF
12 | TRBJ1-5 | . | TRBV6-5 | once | TGTGCCAGCAGTCCGTACATCGAGCCCCAGCATTTT | CASSPYIEPQHF
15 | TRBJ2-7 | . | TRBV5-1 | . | TGCGCCAGCAGCTTGGAGTCCAGCTACTACTACGAGCAGTACTTC | CASSLESSYYYEQYF
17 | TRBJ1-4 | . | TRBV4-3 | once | TGCGCCAGCAGCACACGCGACCCAGGACCAACTAATGAAAAACTGTTTTTT | CASSTRDPGPTNEKLFF
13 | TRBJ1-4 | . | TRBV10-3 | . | TGTGCCATCAGTGACTCCAGAGGGGAAAAACTGTTTTTT | CAISDSRGEKLFF
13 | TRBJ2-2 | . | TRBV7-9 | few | TGTGCCAGCAGCTTAGACCGGGCGAGGGAGCTGTTTTTT | CASSLDRARELFF
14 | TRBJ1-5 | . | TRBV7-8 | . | TGTGCCAGCAGCTTAGACGGGAACTATCAGCCCCAGCATTTT | CASSLDGNYQPQHF
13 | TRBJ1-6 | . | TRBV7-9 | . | TGTGCCAGCAGCTTAAGGGAGGTCTCACCCCTCCACTTT | CASSLREVSPLHF
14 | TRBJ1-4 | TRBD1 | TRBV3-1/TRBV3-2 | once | TGTGCCAGCAGCCCTACAGGGGAACACGAAAAACTGTTTTTT | CASSPTGEHEKLFF
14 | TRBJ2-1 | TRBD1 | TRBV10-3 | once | TGTGCCATCAGCGGACAGGCCGTGGACAATGAGCAGTTCTTC | CAISGQAVDNEQFF
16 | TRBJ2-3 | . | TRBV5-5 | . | TGTGCCAGCAGCACCCAGGGGACTTCGAGCACAGATACGCAGTATTTT | CASSTQGTSSTDTQYF
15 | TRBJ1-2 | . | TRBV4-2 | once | TGTGCCAGCAGCCAAGCTTATCAACCGCGCTATGGCTACACCTTC | CASSQAYQPRYGYTF
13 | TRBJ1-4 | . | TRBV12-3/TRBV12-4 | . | TGTGCCAGCAGGTCGGCCTCGGGGGAAAAACTGTTTTTT | CASRSASGEKLFF
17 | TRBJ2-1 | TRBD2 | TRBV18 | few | TGTGCCAGCTCACCCGACGACGGACTAGCTAGTCACAGTGAGCAGTTCTTC | CASSPDDGLASHSEQFF
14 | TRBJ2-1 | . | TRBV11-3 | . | TGTGCCAGCAGCTTATATAGCTCCTACAATGAGCAGTTCTTC | CASSLYSSYNEQFF
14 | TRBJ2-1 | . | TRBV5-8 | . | TGTGCCACCTCCTCGGGTTTTTTCTACAATGAGCAGTTCTTC | CATSSGFFYNEQFF
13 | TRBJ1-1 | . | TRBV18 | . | TGTGCCAGCTCACCAAACAGGCAGACTGAAGCTTTCTTT | CASSPNRQTEAFF
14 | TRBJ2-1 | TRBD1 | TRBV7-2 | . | TGTGCCAGCAGCTTCGACAGGGGGGACACGGAGCAGTTCTTC | CASSFDRGDTEQFF
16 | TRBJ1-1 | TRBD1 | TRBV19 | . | TGTGCCAGTAGCCCCGGGCGGGACAGGGGGAACACTGAAGCTTTCTTT | CASSPGRDRGNTEAFF
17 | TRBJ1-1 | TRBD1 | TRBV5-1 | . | TGCGCCAGCAGCTTGCTGGGACAGGGGGCCGGTGTAACTGAAGCTTTCTTT | CASSLLGQGAGVTEAFF
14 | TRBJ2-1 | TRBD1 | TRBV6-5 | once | TGTGCCAGCAGTTACGGACAGGGCTACAATGAGCAGTTCTTC | CASSYGQGYNEQFF
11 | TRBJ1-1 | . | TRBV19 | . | TGTGCCAGTATAGAAAGGACTGAAGCTTTCTTT | CASIERTEAFF
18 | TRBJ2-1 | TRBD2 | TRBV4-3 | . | TGCGCCAGCAGCCAAGGACTAGCGGGGCTAAGCTCCTACAATGAGCAGTTCTTC | CASSQGLAGLSSYNEQFF
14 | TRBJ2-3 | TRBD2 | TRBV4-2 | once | TGTGCCAGCAGCCCAAGCGGGGGCTACTCGGTGCGGTATTTT | CASSPSGGYSVRYF
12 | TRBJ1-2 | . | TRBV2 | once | TGTGCCAGCAGTCGCTCCAACTATGGCTACACCTTC | CASSRSNYGYTF
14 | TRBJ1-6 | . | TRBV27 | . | TGTGCCAGCAGTTTAGGGGGGCGGGTCTCACCCCTCCACTTT | CASSLGGRVSPLHF
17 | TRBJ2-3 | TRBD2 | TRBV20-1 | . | TGCAGTGCTAGTGGGCGGGGGGGCCTTGAAAGCACAGATACGCAGTATTTT | CSASGRGGLESTDTQYF
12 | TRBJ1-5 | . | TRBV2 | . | TGTGCCAGCAGTCCAGGGCTTCAGCCCCAGCATTTT | CASSPGLQPQHF
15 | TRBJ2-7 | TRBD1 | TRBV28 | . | TGTGCCAGCAGCCGGATGACAGGGGGCTACTACGAGCAGTACTTC | CASSRMTGGYYEQYF
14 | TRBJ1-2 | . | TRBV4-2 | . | TGTGCCAGCAGCCATCAAGGGAGAGTGGATGGCTACACCTTC | CASSHQGRVDGYTF
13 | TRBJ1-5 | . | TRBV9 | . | TGTGCCAGCAGTGCAGGGATCAATCAGCCCCAGCATTTT | CASSAGINQPQHF
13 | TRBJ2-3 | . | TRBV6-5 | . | TGTGCCAGCAGTCCCCCCGGCACAGATACGCAGTATTTT | CASSPPGTDTQYF
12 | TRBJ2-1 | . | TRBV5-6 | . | TGTGCCAGCGGGAGTATAGGGAATGAGCAGTTCTTC | CASGSIGNEQFF
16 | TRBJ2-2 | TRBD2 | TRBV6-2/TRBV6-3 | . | TGTGCCAGCAGTCGACTAGCGTCTACCCCCATCGGGGAGCTGTTTTTT | CASSRLASTPIGELFF
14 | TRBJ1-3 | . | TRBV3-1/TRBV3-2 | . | TGTGCCAGCAGCCGCGCCGGGCCTGGAAACACCATATATTTT | CASSRAGPGNTIYF
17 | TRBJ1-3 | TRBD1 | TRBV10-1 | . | TGCGCCAGCAGGATTACCATGATGGACAGGGAAGAAAACACCATATATTTT | CASRITMMDREENTIYF
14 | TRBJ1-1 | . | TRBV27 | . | TGTGCCAGCAGTAGGGAGTACATGAACACTGAAGCTTTCTTT | CASSREYMNTEAFF
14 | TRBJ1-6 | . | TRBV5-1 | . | TGCGCCAGCAGCTTGCATCTCGGCGATTCACCCCTCCACTTT | CASSLHLGDSPLHF
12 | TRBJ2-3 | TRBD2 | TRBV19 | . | TGTGCCAGTGAGCGGGATACAGATACGCAGTATTTT | CASERDTDTQYF
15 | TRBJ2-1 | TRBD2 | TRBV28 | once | TGTGCCAGCAGTTCGCCTAGCGGGGTAAACAATGAGCAGTTCTTC | CASSSPSGVNNEQFF
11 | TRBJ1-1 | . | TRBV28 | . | TGTGCCAGCCATCGGGACACTGAAGCTTTCTTT | CASHRDTEAFF
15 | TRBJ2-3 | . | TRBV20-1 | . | TGCAGTGCTAGTGGTTCTAGGAGGGGCACAGATACGCAGTATTTT | CSASGSRRGTDTQYF
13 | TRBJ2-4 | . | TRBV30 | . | TGTGCCTGGAACTTACAAGCCAAAAACATTCAGTACTTC | CAWNLQAKNIQYF